The following is a T cell receptor beta chain sequence with its context. The data originate from a study of T cell changes during pregnancy in multiple sclerosis. The protocol was immunoSEQ multiplex PCR, while the TCRdb copy is restricted to in-frame clones and leaves out a portion. This table has tens of thousands of clones, 92% appearing once. The CDR3 runs 14 residues. Unmatched junction bases numbered 4, after V lost 9 bases and J lost 6 bases. Germline CDR1 is LNHNV and CDR2 is YYDKDF (reference sequence). The chain is built from TRBV15 and TRBJ2-2; 13 positions match TRBD2. Sequenced here: peripheral blood, sampled after pregnancy. The clonotype originates from a female donor in good health, enrolled as a control in a pregnancy study. CDR3 loop: CATRTSGGSGELFF. DNA of the CDR3: TGTGCCACTCGGACTAGCGGGGGTTCCGGGGAGCTGTTTTTT.